The clone carrying this TCR beta chain has at least ten counts. The target antigen is unknown. These data originate in a study of T cells in Graves' hyperthyroidism and ophthalmopathy. Study-level background: Peripheral blood was obtained at initial diagnosis, preceding any treatment.

Amplified TCR beta CDR3 regions came from RNA transcripts. TCR CDR3 regions were first amplified by RT-PCR with HTBI primers. TCRdb used MiXCR to reprocess the multiplex PCR reads, holding one entry per CDR3 protein. This sample carries fewer than 650,000 distinct CDR3 sequences, approximately 15% of them seen once, and the ten largest clones take 5.8%. The V segment lost 1 base and the J segment 0 bases; nucleotides outside the gene matches: 3. In germline, CDR1 is DFQATT, CDR2 SNEGSKA (reference sequence). The CDR3 spans 16 residues. Study-wide points: Among thyroid clonotypes expanded above 0.001, most also appeared in blood.

The PBMCs were sourced from fresh peripheral blood (around 9.3 ml). The gene calls are TRBV20-1 and TRBJ2-5, with 12 bases that match TRBD2. This clonotype originated in a woman in her 30s with Graves' hyperthyroidism that later progressed to Graves' ophthalmopathy. Sequencing was done on a sample of blood. In nucleotides, the CDR3 is TGCAGTGCTAGAGGCACTAGCGGGAGGAACCAAGAGACCCAGTACTTC. As protein: CSARGTSGRNQETQYF.